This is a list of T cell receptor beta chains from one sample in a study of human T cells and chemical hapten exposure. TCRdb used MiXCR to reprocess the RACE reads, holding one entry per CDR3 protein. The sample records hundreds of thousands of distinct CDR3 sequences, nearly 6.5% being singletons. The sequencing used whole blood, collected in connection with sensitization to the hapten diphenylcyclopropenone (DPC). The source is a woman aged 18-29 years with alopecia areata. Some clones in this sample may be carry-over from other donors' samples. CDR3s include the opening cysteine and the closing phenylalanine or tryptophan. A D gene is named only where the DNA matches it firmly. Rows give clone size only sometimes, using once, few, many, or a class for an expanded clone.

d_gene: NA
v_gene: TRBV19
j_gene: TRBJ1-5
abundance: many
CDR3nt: TGTGCCAGTAGTATAGAAGCCAAGATATATCAGCCCCAGCATTTT
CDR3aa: CASSIEAKIYQPQHF

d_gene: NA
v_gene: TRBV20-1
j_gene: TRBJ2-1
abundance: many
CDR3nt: TGCGGGATCTACAATGAGCAGTTCTTC
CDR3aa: CGIYNEQFF

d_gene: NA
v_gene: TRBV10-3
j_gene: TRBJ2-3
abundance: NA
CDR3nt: TGTGCCATCAGTGGGGCGGACACAGATACGCAGTATTTT
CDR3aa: CAISGADTDTQYF

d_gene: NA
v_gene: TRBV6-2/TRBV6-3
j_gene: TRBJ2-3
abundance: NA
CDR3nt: TGTGCCAGCAGTTACTGGTACAGGGCTACAGATACGCAGTATTTT
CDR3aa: CASSYWYRATDTQYF

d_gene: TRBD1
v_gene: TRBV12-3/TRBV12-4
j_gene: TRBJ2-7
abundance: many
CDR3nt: TGTGCCAGCAGTTTAACCCGACAGGGGCCCTACGAGCAGTACTTC
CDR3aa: CASSLTRQGPYEQYF

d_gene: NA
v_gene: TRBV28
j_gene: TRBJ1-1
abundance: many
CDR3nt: TGTGCCAGCGTCAATCTAGTCCTGAACACTGAAGCTTTCTTT
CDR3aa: CASVNLVLNTEAFF

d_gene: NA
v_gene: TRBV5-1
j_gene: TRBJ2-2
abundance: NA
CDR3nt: TGCGCCAGCAGCTTGGATCCGGGGGTACTACGCACCGGGGAGCTGTTTTTT
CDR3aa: CASSLDPGVLRTGELFF

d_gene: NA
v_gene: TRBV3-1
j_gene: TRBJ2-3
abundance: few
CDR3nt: TGTGCCAGCAGAGGCGCGGATACAGATACGCAGTATTTT
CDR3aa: CASRGADTDTQYF

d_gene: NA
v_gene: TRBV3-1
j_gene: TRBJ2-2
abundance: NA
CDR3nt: TGTGCCAGCACCCATACTAGGCTTGCCGGGGAGCTGTTTTTT
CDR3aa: CASTHTRLAGELFF

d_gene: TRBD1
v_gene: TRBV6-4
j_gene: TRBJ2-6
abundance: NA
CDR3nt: TGTGCCAGCAGAGAACCCGGGACAGGGGGTACTGGGGCCAACGTCCTGACTTTC
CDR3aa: CASREPGTGGTGANVLTF

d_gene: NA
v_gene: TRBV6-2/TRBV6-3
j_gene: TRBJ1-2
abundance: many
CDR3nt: TGTGCCAGCAGGGGACAAGACAGCCTCTATGGCTACACCTTC
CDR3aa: CASRGQDSLYGYTF

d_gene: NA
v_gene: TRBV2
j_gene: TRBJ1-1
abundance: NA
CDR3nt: TGTGCCAGCAGTGAACGGAGCCTTATGAACACTGAAGCTTTCTTT
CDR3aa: CASSERSLMNTEAFF

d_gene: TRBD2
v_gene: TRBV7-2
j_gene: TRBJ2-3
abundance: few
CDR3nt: TGTGCCAGCAGCCAGAGTCGGGCTAGCGGGGGATTCACAGATACGCAGTATTTT
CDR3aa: CASSQSRASGGFTDTQYF

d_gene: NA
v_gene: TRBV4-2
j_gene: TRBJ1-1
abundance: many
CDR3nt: TGTGCCAGCAGCCAAGAGGCAGGGAACACTGAAGCTTTCTTT
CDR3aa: CASSQEAGNTEAFF

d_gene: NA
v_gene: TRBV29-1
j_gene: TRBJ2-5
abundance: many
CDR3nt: TGCAGCGTTGAAGATCGGCTGTACCAAGAGACCCAGTACTTC
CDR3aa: CSVEDRLYQETQYF

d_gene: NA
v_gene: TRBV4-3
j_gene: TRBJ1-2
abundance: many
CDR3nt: TGCGCCAGCAGCCAAGAGAAATCCGATGATGGCTACACCTTC
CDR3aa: CASSQEKSDDGYTF

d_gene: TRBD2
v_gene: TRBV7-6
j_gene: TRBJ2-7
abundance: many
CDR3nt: TGTGCCAGCAGCTTATCTAGCGGGGGGCCCGGGGAGCAGTACTTC
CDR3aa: CASSLSSGGPGEQYF

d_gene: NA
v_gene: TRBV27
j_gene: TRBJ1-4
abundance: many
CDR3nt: TGTGCCAGCGGTCGTGAAAAACTGTTTTTT
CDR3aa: CASGREKLFF

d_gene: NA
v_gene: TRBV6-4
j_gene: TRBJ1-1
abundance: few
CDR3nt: TGTGCCAGCTATCGAGGGACCACTGAAGCTTTCTTT
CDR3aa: CASYRGTTEAFF

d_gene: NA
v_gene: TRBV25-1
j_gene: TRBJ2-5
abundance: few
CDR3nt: TGTGCCAGCAGTGCAATATACGAGGAGACCCAGTACTTC
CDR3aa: CASSAIYEETQYF

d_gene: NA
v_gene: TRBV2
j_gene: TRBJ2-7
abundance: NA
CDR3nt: TGTGCCAGCAGTGTGGAGGACAGCCCGTACTACGAGCAGTACTTC
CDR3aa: CASSVEDSPYYEQYF

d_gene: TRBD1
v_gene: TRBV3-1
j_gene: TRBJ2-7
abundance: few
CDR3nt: TGTGCCAGCAGCCAAGATGGGAGACAGGGTTCCAACGAGCAGTACTTC
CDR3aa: CASSQDGRQGSNEQYF

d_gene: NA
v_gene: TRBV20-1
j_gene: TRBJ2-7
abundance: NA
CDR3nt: TGCAGTGCGGAACGGACTTCTCAAAGCTCCTACGAGCAGTACTTC
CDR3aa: CSAERTSQSSYEQYF

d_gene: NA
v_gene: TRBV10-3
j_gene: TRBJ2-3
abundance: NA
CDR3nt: TGTGCCATCGGCACTTCTGGCACAGATACGCAGTATTTT
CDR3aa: CAIGTSGTDTQYF

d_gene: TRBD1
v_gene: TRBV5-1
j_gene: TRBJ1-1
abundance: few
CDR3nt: TGCGCCAGCACCGGGACAGCCGGGTACACTGAAGCTTTCTTT
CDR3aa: CASTGTAGYTEAFF

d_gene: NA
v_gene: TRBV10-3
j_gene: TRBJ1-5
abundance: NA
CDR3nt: TGTGCCATCAGGAGGGACATTTATAGCAATCAGCCCCAGCATTTT
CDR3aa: CAIRRDIYSNQPQHF

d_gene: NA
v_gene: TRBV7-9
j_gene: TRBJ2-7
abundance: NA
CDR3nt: TGTGCCAGCAGCTTAGTGGTCCCTCCCCGTCAATACGAGCAGTACTTC
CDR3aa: CASSLVVPPRQYEQYF

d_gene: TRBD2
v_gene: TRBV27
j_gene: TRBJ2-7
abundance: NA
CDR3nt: TGTGCCAGCAGTGCCTTTTCAAGGAGCGGGGGTGTCTACGAGCAGTACTTC
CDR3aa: CASSAFSRSGGVYEQYF

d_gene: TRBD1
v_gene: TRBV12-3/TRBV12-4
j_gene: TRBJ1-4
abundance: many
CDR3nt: TGTGCCAGCAGTTTTGGGACAGGGGGAGGCGAAAAACTGTTTTTT
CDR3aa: CASSFGTGGGEKLFF

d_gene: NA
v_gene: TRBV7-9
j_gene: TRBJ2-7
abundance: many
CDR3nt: TGTGCCAGCAGCTTATCCGGGGGGCCCTCCTACGAGCAGTACTTC
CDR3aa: CASSLSGGPSYEQYF

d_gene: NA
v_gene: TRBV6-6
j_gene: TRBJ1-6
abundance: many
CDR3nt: TGTGCCAGCAGTTACTCGTTAGGGGGGGCGGGTAATTCACCCCTCCACTTT
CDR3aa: CASSYSLGGAGNSPLHF

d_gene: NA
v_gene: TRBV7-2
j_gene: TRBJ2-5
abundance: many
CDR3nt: TGTGCCAGCAGCCCGATCTCCCAAGAGACCCAGTACTTC
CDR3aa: CASSPISQETQYF

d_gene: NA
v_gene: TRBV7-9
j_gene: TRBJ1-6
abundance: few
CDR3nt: TGTGCCAGCAGCTTAGAACAGAATAATTCACCCCTCCACTTT
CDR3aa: CASSLEQNNSPLHF

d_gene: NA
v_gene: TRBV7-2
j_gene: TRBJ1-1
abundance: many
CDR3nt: TGTGCCAGCAGCACCAGCCCGGCGGCTGAAGCTTTCTTT
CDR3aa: CASSTSPAAEAFF

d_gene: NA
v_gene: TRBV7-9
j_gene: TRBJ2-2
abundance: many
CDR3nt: TGTGCCAGCAGCTTAGTTCGCAGTTACACCGGGGAGCTGTTTTTT
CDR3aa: CASSLVRSYTGELFF

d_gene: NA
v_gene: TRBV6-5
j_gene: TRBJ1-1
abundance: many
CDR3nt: TGTGCCAGCAGTGAAATCAGGGGAACAGAAGCTTTCTTT
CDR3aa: CASSEIRGTEAFF

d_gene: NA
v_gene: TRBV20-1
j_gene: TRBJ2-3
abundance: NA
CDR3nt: TGCAGTGCTAGAGCCACAGATACGCAGTATTTT
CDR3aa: CSARATDTQYF

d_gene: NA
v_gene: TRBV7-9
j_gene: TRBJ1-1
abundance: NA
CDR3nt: TGTGCCAGCAGCCCGCGACGTGCTGAAGCTTTCTTT
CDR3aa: CASSPRRAEAFF

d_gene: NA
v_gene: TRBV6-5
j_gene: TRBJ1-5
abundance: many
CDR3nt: TGTGCCAGCGCCCCAGCAGGGTACAATCAGCCCCAGCATTTT
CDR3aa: CASAPAGYNQPQHF

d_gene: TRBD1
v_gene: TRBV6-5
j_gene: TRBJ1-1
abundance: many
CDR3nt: TGTGCCAGCAGAGAACAGGGGCCCTCGGAAGCTTTCTTT
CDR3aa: CASREQGPSEAFF

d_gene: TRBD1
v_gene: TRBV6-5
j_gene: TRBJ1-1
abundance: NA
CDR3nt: TGTGCCAGCAGGACTACGGGACAGAAAAACACTGAAGCTTTCTTT
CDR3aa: CASRTTGQKNTEAFF

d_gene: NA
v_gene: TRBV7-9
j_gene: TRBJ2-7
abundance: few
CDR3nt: TGTGCCAGCAGCTTCATAAGTTCCACCTACGAGCAGTACTTC
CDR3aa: CASSFISSTYEQYF